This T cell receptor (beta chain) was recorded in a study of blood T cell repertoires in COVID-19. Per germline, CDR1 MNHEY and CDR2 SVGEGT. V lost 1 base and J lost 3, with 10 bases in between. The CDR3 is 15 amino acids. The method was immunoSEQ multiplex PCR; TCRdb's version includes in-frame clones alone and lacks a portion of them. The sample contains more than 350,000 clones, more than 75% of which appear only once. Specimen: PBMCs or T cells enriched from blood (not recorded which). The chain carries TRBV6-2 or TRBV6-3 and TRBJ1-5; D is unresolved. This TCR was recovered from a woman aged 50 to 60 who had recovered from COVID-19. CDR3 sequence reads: CASSYFSSDNQPQHF. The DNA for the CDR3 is TGTGCCAGCAGTTACTTCTCGAGCGACAATCAGCCCCAGCATTTT.